This T cell receptor (beta chain) comes out of a study of cytomegalovirus exposure and HLA in healthy donors. TCRdb's copy holds only in-frame clones and misses some; the assay was immunoSEQ multiplex PCR. Of tens of thousands of clones detected, approximately 91% appear once; the ten largest clones hold 2.1%. This clone was detected a few times. Antigen specificity is unknown. Study findings and constraints: Confirmation was obtained in vitro that three CMV-associated chains are specific for CMV antigens. Listed as cytomegalovirus-associated were over 150 TCR beta chains.

CDR3 length: 15 residues. V was cut by 8 bases and J by 1 base, with 16 bases left in between. Per germline, CDR1 SNHLY and CDR2 FYNNEI. The TCR was taken from a man between 25 and 39 years old in good health and CMV-seronegative. V is TRBV2 and J is TRBJ2-3, with D maybe TRBD2 (6 bases). Specimen: PBMCs. The CDR3 sequence is CASALGRTGTDTQYF. CDR3 DNA sequence: TGTGCCAGCGCCCTTGGGAGGACCGGCACAGATACGCAGTATTTT.